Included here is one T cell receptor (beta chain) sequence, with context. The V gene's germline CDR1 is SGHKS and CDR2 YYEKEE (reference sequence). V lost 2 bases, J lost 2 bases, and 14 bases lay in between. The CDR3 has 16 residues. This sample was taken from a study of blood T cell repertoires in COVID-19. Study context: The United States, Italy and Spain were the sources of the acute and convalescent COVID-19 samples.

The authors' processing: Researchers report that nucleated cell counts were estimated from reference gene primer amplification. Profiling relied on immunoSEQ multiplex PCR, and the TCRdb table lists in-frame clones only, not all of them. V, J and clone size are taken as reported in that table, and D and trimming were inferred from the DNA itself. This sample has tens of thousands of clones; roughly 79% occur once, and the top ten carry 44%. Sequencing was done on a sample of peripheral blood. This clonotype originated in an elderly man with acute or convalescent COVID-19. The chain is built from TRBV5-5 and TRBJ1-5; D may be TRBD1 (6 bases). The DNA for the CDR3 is TGTGCCAGCAGCTTCTTTTCAGGGGCTCGCAATCAGCCCCAGCATTTT. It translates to CASSFFSGARNQPQHF.